One and the same sample provided the 9 T cell receptor beta chains below, sequenced in a study of blood T cell repertoires in COVID-19. Clones were sequenced by immunoSEQ multiplex PCR, and TCRdb holds only the in-frame ones, with some missing. The sample lists about 150,000 clones, about 87% occurring once. Sequencing was done on a sample of peripheral blood. These receptors came from a man older than 75 with acute or convalescent COVID-19.

This clone has only a few counts. The CDR3 DNA reads as TGTGCCAGCAGCACCCGACAGGGAAACTACGAGCAGTACTTC. Amino acid sequence: CASSTRQGNYEQYF. The chain uses TRBV7-9 and TRBJ2-7, with 7 positions matching TRBD1. Unmatched junction bases numbered 7, after V lost 5 bases and J lost 3 bases. The CDR3 runs 14 residues. Per germline, CDR1 SEHNR and CDR2 FQNEAQ (reference sequence).

The rearrangement links TRBV5-6 to TRBJ2-1; 12 bases agree with TRBD2. Germline loops: CDR1 SGHDT, CDR2 YYEEEE. With V trimmed by 4 bases and J by 7 bases, 12 bases remained unmatched. The CDR3 totals 17 residues. The CDR3 reads CASSPSGLAGRYNEQFF. CDR3 bases: TGTGCCAGCAGCCCGTCTGGACTAGCGGGAAGGTATAATGAGCAGTTCTTC. The whole variable domain, filled in from reference TRBV5-6 and TRBJ2-1, reads DAGVTQSPTHLIKTRGQQVTLRCSPKSGHDTVSWYQQALGQGPQFIFQYYEEEERQRGNFPDRFSGHQFPNYSSELNVNALLLGDSALYLCASSPSGLAGRYNEQFFGPGTRLTVL.

The chain links TRBV25-1 to TRBJ1-1; D perhaps matches TRBD1 (5 bases). The CDR3 has 12 residues. Deletions cut 5 bases from V and 4 bases from J, with 8 bases between. From germline, CDR1 is MGHDK and CDR2 SYGVNS. CDR3 in DNA: TGTGCCAGCAGTTCCGGGGGCACTGAAGCTTTCTTT. Translated: CASSSGGTEAFF.

The rearrangement uses TRBV15 and TRBJ1-5; D gene uncertain. Trimming removed 0 bases at V and 5 bases at J, with 14 bases between. Germline V gene sequence: CDR1 LNHNV, CDR2 YYDKDF (reference sequence). The CDR3 has 16 amino acids. CDR3 nucleotide sequence: TGTGCCACCAGCAGAGACCCGTATAGTGTTTATCAGCCCCAGCATTTT. Its translation is CATSRDPYSVYQPQHF. The entire variable domain, with the rest obtained from reference TRBV15 and TRBJ1-5, is as follows: DAMVIQNPRYQVTQFGKPVTLSCSQTLNHNVMYWYQQKSSQAPKLLFHYYDKDFNNEADTPDNFQSRRPNTSFCFLDIRSPGLGDTAMYLCATSRDPYSVYQPQHFGDGTRLSIL.

This chain connects TRBV7-9 to TRBJ2-1, with 12 bases aligning to TRBD2. CDR1 is SEHNR and CDR2 is FQNEAQ in the germline V gene (reference sequence). The CDR3 loop spans 17 amino acids. V trimming: 5 bases; J trimming: 0 bases; junction bases outside the gene matches: 5. The CDR3 protein is CASSPRGLAGSYNEQFF. The CDR3 DNA is TGTGCCAGCAGCCCGCGGGGACTAGCGGGCTCCTACAATGAGCAGTTCTTC.

This clone was found a few times. The chain couples TRBV14 to TRBJ1-4; no clear D. Germline assignment: CDR1 SGHDN and CDR2 FVKESK. The V gene lost 0 bases and the J gene lost 8 bases, with 7 bases spanning the gap. This CDR3 is 13 amino acids long. CDR3: CASSQDWSEKLFF. The CDR3 bases are TGTGCCAGCAGCCAAGATTGGAGCGAAAAACTGTTTTTT.

V gene TRBV5-5 combines with J gene TRBJ1-6; possible D gene TRBD1, 6 bases. Per germline, CDR1 SGHKS and CDR2 YYEKEE (reference sequence). The V and J ends lost 5 bases and 9 bases respectively, with 15 bases between them. The CDR3 runs to 14 residues. CDR3 region: CASRTGTQVSPLHF. As DNA, the CDR3 is TGTGCCAGCAGAACCGGGACACAAGTTTCACCCCTCCACTTT.

The CDR3 DNA follows: TGTGCCAGCAAACCTGGGACAGGGTGGAGCAATCAGCCCCAGCATTTT. Encoded protein: CASKPGTGWSNQPQHF. The J gene is TRBJ1-5, the V gene TRBV2; 9 nucleotides line up with TRBD1. CDR3 size: 16 residues. Per germline, CDR1 SNHLY and CDR2 FYNNEI. The J segment lost 1 base and the V segment lost 7 bases, leaving 8 bases of the junction unmatched.

Concerning this clone itself: One junction end does not reproduce the germline sequence, and a read error may be involved. This chain links TRBV5-3 with TRBJ1-1; TRBD1 matches at 7 bases. TRBV5-3 is placed among ORFs of uncertain function. This CDR3 is 14 amino acids long. CDR3 sequence: CARSLDRKNTEAFF. DNA of the CDR3: TGTGCCAGAAGTTTGGACAGGAAGAACACTGAAGCTTTCTTT.